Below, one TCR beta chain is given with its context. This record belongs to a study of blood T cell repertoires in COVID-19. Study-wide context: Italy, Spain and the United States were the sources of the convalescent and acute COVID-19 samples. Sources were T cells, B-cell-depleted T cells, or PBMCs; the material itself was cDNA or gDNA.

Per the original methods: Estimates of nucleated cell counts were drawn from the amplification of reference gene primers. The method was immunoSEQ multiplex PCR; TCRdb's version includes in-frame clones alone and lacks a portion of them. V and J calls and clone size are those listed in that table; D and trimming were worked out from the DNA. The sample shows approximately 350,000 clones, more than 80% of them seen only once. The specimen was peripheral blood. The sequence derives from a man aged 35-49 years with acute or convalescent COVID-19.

The CDR3 DNA follows: TGTGCCACTTGCCCGCGGGATACGAATTCACCCCTCCACTTT. It yields the protein CATCPRDTNSPLHF. The chain carries TRBV15 and TRBJ1-6; D remains unclear. Germline CDR1 LNHNV, CDR2 YYDKDF (reference sequence). The CDR3 runs to 14 residues. Trimming left V 9 bases short and J 7 bases short, with 16 bases between.